The sequence of this TCR beta chain was determined in a study of control samples from healthy donors and cancer patients. Profiled with immunoSEQ multiplex PCR; TCRdb holds only in-frame clones, not every one. The sample shows around 110,000 clones, about 88% of them seen only once. This clone was detected once. The sample taken for sequencing was blood. The receptor was isolated from a woman in her 70s in good health.

CDR3 sequence reads: CASSDEGSVLAPLHF. CDR3 DNA: TGTGCCAGCAGTGATGAGGGGAGCGTACTGGCGCCCCTCCACTTT. V usage is TRBV6-1 and J usage is TRBJ1-6, with D possibly TRBD1 on 5 matching bases. V shed 3 bases and J shed 13 bases, with 19 bases lying between them. Per germline, CDR1 MNHNS and CDR2 SASEGT. The CDR3 spans 15 residues.